The present entry profiles one T cell receptor beta chain with its context. Its antigen remains unknown. PCR used 60 Vbeta primers and 13 Jbeta primers. TCRdb's table, derived via immunoSEQ multiplex PCR, lists solely in-frame clones and lacks some. The sample gives about 200,000 clones, around 76% of which show up once; around 1.9% is in the top ten. This sample was taken from a study of cytomegalovirus exposure and HLA in healthy donors. Study observations and caveats: Association with HLA alleles at 0.05 false discovery rate was found for 15,000 or so TCR beta sequences in a later analysis. Most sequenced TCRs were rare (though some public TCRs occurred in many donors). Association of a missense DCLRE1C variant with TCR beta V- and J-gene trimming was reported in a later analysis. Reports described diagnosis of cytomegalovirus status by the classifier as highly specific and sensitive.

The CDR3 extends over 14 amino acids. CDR1 is MNHEY and CDR2 is SMNVEV in the germline V gene (reference sequence). V was cut by 3 bases and J by 3 bases, with 12 bases left in between. This receptor was obtained from a man aged 30 to 45 in good health and CMV-seronegative. The V and J genes are TRBV27 and TRBJ2-7, with a weak D call TRBD1 (5 bases). Sequenced input: PBMCs. This CDR3 is CASSLKGRDYEQYF. CDR3 sequence (DNA): TGTGCCAGCAGTTTGAAGGGGCGCGACTACGAGCAGTACTTC.